This T cell receptor (beta chain) is from a study of regulatory T cells in long-lasting Graves disease. Study-wide points: It was in persistent disease that TRBV28, TRBJ1-2 and TRBJ2-5 were favored.

With iRepertoire HTBI primers and Arm-PCR of CDR3 regions, TCR beta libraries were built. TCRdb re-called the multiplex PCR reads through MiXCR, storing one row per CDR3 protein. The data contain 510,000 or so distinct CDR3 sequences, about 12% of them singletons. In its sample, this clonotype was seen many times. What it recognizes is unknown. Described time point: newly diagnosed GD, antithyroid drugs for less than 3 months. PBMCs were the source of the RNA used for TCR sequencing. The V gene's germline CDR1 is SEHNR and CDR2 FQNEAQ (reference sequence). This CDR3 has 14 amino acids. J was trimmed by 2 bases and V by 6 bases; bases with no gene match: 7. These data were likewise used in another study, on T cells in Graves' hyperthyroidism and ophthalmopathy. That study adds: A first-round RT-PCR of the TCR CDR3 used the HTBI primer set. Most clonotypes expanded in the thyroid (above 0.001) were also present in blood. Patients with ophthalmopathy were separated from those with stable hyperthyroidism by a 13 V-J model.

The rearrangement joins TRBV7-9 to TRBJ2-7, with 7 bases aligning to TRBD2. The clonotype comes from a young woman with Graves disease. This material consisted of peripheral blood mononuclear cells (PBMCs), taken at new diagnosis, from a patient treated with antithyroid drugs. In DNA, the CDR3 is TGTGCCAGCAGACCTCCGGGACTAACCTACGAGCAGTACTTC. Its protein is CASRPPGLTYEQYF. Drawing the rest from reference TRBV7-9 and TRBJ2-7, the complete variable domain is DTGVSQNPRHKITKRGQNVTFRCDPISEHNRLYWYRQTLGQGPEFLTYFQNEAQLEKSRLLSDRFSAERPKGSFSTLEIQRTEQGDSAMYLCASRPPGLTYEQYFGPGTRLTVT.